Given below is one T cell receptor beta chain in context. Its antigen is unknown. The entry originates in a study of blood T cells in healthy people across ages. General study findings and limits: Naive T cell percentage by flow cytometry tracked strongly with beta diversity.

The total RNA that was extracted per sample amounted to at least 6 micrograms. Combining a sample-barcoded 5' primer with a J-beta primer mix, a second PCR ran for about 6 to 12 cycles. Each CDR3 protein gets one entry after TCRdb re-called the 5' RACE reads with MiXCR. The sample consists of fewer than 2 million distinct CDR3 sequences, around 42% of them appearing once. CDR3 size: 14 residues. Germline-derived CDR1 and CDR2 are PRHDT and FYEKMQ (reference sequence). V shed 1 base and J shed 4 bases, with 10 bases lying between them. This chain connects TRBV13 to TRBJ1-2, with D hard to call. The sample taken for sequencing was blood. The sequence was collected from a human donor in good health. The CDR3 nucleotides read TGTGCCAGCAGCTTAGCCCGCCTCCCCTATGGCTACACCTTC. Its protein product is CASSLARLPYGYTF. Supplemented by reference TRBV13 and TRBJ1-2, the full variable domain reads AAGVIQSPRHLIKEKRETATLKCYPIPRHDTVYWYQQGPGQDPQFLISFYEKMQSDKGSIPDRFSAQQFSDYHSELNMSSLELGDSALYFCASSLARLPYGYTFGSGTRLTVV.